Sequencing of this T cell receptor beta chain was carried out in a study of monozygotic twins with inflammatory bowel disease. Each UMI, carrying a 6-nucleotide sample barcode, came from template switching. Nested PCRs of around 15 and 10 cycles, two in total, were run on TCRalpha and TCRbeta cDNA. From its re-call of the 5' RACE reads, TCRdb lists each CDR3 protein once, without DNA. The sample has about 380,000 distinct CDR3 sequences; the top ten hold 2.5% to 3%. Germline CDR1 is MNHNS and CDR2 is SASEGT. This CDR3 is 17 amino acids long. The rearrangement joins TRBV6-1 to TRBJ1-1; absent DNA, TCRdb's TRBD1 call cannot be checked. What was sequenced was blood. This receptor was taken from a human donor with ulcerative colitis or Crohn's disease, or a healthy co-twin of an affected twin (not recorded which). The CDR3 is CASRTHDRGVGNTEAFF.